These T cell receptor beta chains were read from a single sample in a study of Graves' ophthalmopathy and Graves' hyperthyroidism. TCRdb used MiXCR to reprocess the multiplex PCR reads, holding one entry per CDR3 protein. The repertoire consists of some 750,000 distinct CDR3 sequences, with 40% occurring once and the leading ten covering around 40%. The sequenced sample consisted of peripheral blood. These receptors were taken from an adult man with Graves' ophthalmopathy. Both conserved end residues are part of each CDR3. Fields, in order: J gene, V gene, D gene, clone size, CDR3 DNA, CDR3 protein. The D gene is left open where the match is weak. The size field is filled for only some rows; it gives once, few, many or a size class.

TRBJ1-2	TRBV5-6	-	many	TGTGCCAGCAGCTTGCCCGGCAGGGGATCCTATGGCTACACCTTC	CASSLPGRGSYGYTF
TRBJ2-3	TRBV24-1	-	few	TGTGCCACCGGGACCGGAGATGAGGCAGATACGCAGTATTTT	CATGTGDEADTQYF
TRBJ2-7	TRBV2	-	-	TGTGCCAGCAGTCCGGGACCGGCGACCTACGAGCAGTACTTC	CASSPGPATYEQYF
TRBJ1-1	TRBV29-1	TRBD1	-	TGCAGCAGCGACAGGGCGAACACTGAAGCTTTCTTT	CSSDRANTEAFF
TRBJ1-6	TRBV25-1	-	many	TGTGCCGCCCGAGGGGGGAATTCACCCCTCCACTTT	CAARGGNSPLHF
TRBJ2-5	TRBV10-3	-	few	TGTGCCAGCAGACCCTTGGGGCAGGGAGGAGAGACCCAGTACTTC	CASRPLGQGGETQYF
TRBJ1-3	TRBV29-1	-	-	TGCAGCGCCGACCAAAGATCCTCTGGAAACACCATATATTTT	CSADQRSSGNTIYF
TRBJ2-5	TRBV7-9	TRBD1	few	TGTGCCAGCACGTCAGGTCTGACTCCGGCCAGGGGGGAGACCCAGTACTTC	CASTSGLTPARGETQYF
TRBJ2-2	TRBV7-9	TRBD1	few	TGTGCCAGCAGCCCCCGGGACAGGGACGTGGGGGAGCTGTTTTTT	CASSPRDRDVGELFF
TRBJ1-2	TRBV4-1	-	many	TGCGCCAGCAGCCAAGAAGGGGCAGGGCGGGACTATGGCTACACCTTC	CASSQEGAGRDYGYTF
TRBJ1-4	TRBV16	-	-	TGTGCCAGCAGCCCATCGGGATCAACTAATGAAAAACTGTTTTTT	CASSPSGSTNEKLFF
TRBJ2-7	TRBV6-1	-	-	TGTGCCAGCAGTAGAAGGCCCACCCTACCGCCATACGAGCAGTACTTC	CASSRRPTLPPYEQYF
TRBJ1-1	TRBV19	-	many	TGTGCCAGTAGTATAGAGGGCGGGACTGAAGCTTTCTTT	CASSIEGGTEAFF
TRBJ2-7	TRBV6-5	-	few	TGTGCCAGCAGTTACGACAGATCGGACGAGCAGTACTTC	CASSYDRSDEQYF
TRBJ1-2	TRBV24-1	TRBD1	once	TGTGCCAGCACTGAGGGGACAGCGTCTTTAAGTTCACACTATGGCTACACCTTC	CASTEGTASLSSHYGYTF
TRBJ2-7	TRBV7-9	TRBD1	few	TGTGCCAGCAGCTTAGGGGACAGGGTTTTCGAGCAGTACTTC	CASSLGDRVFEQYF
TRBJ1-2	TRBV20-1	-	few	TGCAGTGCCCAGCCCTCGGGAAGGGAAAGCTATGGCTACACCTTC	CSAQPSGRESYGYTF
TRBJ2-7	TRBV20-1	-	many	TGCAGTGCTAGAAGACAGAGCTCCTACGAGCAGTACTTC	CSARRQSSYEQYF
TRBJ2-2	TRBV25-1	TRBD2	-	TGTGCCAGCAGCCAAGAGTTAGCGGGCACCGGGGAGCTGTTTTTT	CASSQELAGTGELFF
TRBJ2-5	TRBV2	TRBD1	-	TGTGCCAGCAGTGGGGACAGGGCGCAAGAGACCCAGTACTTC	CASSGDRAQETQYF
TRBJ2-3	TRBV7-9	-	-	TGTGCCAGCAGCACGGGACCCGACACAGATACGCAGTATTTT	CASSTGPDTDTQYF
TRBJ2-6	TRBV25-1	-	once	TGTGCCAGCAGTGCTAGGGCCCACTCTGGGGCCAACGTCCTGACTTTC	CASSARAHSGANVLTF
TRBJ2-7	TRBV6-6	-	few	TGTGCCAGCAGTGCTGCGCGAAGCTCCTACGAGCAGTACTTC	CASSAARSSYEQYF
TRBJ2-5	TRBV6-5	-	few	TGTGCCAGCAGTTACTCAAGGGGATGGCAGACCCAGTACTTC	CASSYSRGWQTQYF
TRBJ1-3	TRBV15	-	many	TGTGCCACCAAACAGGGTGCGGGAAACACCATATATTTT	CATKQGAGNTIYF
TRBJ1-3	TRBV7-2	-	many	TGTGCCAGCAGCTTAGCGATACATGCGAGAGGAAACACCATATATTTT	CASSLAIHARGNTIYF
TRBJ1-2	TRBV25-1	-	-	TGTGCCAGCAGTGCCACCCCGGGGGAGGGGCATGGCTACACCTTC	CASSATPGEGHGYTF
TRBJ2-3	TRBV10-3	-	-	TGTGCCAGCAGTGTTGATGCGGGGAGCACAGATACGCAGTATTTT	CASSVDAGSTDTQYF
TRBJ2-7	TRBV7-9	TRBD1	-	TGTGCCAGCAGACGCGCAGGGGGCGGTCAGGAGCAGTACTTC	CASRRAGGGQEQYF
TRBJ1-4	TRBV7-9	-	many	TGTGCCAGCAGCTTAGGGGGAGGCGCAAATGAAAAACTGTTTTTT	CASSLGGGANEKLFF
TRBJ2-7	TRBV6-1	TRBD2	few	TGTGCCAGCAGTGAACTTAGCGGGAGCGGTTACGAGCAGTACTTC	CASSELSGSGYEQYF
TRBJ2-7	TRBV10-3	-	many	TGTGCCATCAGTGAGTACGGGGTCTCCTACGAGCAGTACTTC	CAISEYGVSYEQYF
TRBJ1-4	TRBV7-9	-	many	TGTGCCAGCAGTTCACTGGGTCGAGGGGGTGAAAAACTGTTTTTT	CASSSLGRGGEKLFF
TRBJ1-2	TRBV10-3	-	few	TGTGCCAGCACCCCAAGGGGACGGCTTCTTTCTAACTATGGCTACACCTTC	CASTPRGRLLSNYGYTF
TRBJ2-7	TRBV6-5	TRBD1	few	TGTGCCAGCAGATCTAAGACAGGGGGCGACGAGCAGTACTTC	CASRSKTGGDEQYF
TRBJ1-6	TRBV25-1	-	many	TGTGCCAGCAGTGAGCAACTCAATTCACCCCTCCACTTT	CASSEQLNSPLHF
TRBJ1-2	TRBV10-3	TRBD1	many	TGTGCCAGCAGAGGACAGGGGGCGGGAGGCTACACCTTC	CASRGQGAGGYTF
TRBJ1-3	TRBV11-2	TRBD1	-	TGTGCCAGCAGCTGGGACAGGGCTAGTGCTGGAAACACCATATATTTT	CASSWDRASAGNTIYF
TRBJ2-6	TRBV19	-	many	TGTGCCAGTAGTATGGAATCGGTCCTGACTTTC	CASSMESVLTF
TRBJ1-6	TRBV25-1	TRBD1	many	TGTGCCAGCGCGTGGGACAGTAATTCACCCCTCCACTTT	CASAWDSNSPLHF
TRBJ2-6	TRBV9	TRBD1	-	TGTGCCAGCAGCCCAGACAGGGGGCTCTTTGCTGGGGCCAACGTCCTGACTTTC	CASSPDRGLFAGANVLTF
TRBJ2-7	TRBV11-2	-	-	TGTGCCAGCAGCTCTTCAGTAACCCTCTCCTACGAGCAGTACTTC	CASSSSVTLSYEQYF
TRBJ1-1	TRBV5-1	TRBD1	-	TGCGCCAGCAGCTTAGCGGGACAGCAAAAAGCTTTCTTT	CASSLAGQQKAFF
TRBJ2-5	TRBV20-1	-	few	TGCAGTGCAACCAGGGGGGATTACCAAGAGACCCAGTACTTC	CSATRGDYQETQYF
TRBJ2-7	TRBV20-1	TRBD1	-	TGCAGTGCTAGAGATCGGACAGGGGGTTACGACGAGCAGTACTTC	CSARDRTGGYDEQYF
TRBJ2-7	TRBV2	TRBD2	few	TGTGCCAGCAGATTGACTAGCGGGAGCTACGAGCAGTACTTC	CASRLTSGSYEQYF
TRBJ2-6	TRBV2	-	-	TGTGCCAGCAGTGCCGGGACACCTAAATTC	CASSAGTPKF
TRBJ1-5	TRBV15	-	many	TGTGCCACCAGCAGAGATCGAGGACTCAGCAATCAGCCCCAGCATTTT	CATSRDRGLSNQPQHF
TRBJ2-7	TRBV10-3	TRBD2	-	TGTGCCATCAGTTTCGGGGGGGCAGCCTACGAGCAGTACTTC	CAISFGGAAYEQYF
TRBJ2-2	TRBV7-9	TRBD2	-	TGTGCCAGCACCCTAATTAGCGGGGCTCCGAACACCGGGGAGCTGTTTTTT	CASTLISGAPNTGELFF
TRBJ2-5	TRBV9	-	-	TGTGCCAGCAGCGCGACTGGGAGGCTCCAAGAGACCCAGTACTTC	CASSATGRLQETQYF
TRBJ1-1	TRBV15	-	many	TGTGCCACCAGCGCAGGGGTGAACACTGAAGCTTTCTTT	CATSAGVNTEAFF
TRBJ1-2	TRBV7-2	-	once	TGTGCCAGCAGTTCCGGGGGGGCGGTTGACTATGGCTACACCTTC	CASSSGGAVDYGYTF
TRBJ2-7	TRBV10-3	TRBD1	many	TGTGCCATCAGGCAGGACAGGTACGAGCAGTACTTC	CAIRQDRYEQYF